A single T cell receptor beta chain is shown here with its context. The sample comes from a study of blood T cell repertoires in COVID-19. Study overall: T cells, B-cell-depleted T cells, or PBMCs provided the cDNA or gDNA that served as material.

Here immunoSEQ multiplex PCR was the method, and the copy in TCRdb shows in-frame clones only, minus some. This sample has tens of thousands of clones, with around 78% found just once. Sequencing was done on a sample of peripheral blood. This TCR derives from a human donor with active or convalescent COVID-19. The donor label of this sample is uncertain.

CDR3 in DNA: TGCGCCAGCAGCACCCGCCCAGGGGAGACTAATGAAAAACTGTTTTTT. It translates to CASSTRPGETNEKLFF. The V gene is TRBV5-1, the J gene TRBJ1-4, with a weak D call TRBD1 (6 bases). The V gene's germline CDR1 is SGHRS and CDR2 YFSETQ. The CDR3 contains 16 residues. V was shortened by 4 bases and J by 2 bases, with 15 bases between the two germline ends.